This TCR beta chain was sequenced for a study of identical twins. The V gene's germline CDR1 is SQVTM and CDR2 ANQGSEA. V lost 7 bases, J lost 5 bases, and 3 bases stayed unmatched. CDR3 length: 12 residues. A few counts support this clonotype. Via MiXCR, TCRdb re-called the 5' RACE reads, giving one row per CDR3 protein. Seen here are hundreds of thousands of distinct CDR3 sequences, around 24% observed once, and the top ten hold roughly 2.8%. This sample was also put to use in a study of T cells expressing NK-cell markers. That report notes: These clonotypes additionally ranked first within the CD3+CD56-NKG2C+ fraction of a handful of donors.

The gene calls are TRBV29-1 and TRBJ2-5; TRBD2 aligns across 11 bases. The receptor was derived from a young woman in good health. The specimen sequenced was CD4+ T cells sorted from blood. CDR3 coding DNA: TGCAGCGAACTAGCGGGAGACGAGACCCAGTACTTC. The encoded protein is CSELAGDETQYF.